The rows below give T cell receptor beta chains drawn from one sample of a study of blood T cells in healthy people across ages. Each CDR3 protein is one row after TCRdb ran MiXCR on the 5' RACE reads. The table records 550,000 to 700,000 distinct CDR3 sequences, about 25% of them present only once. The source material was blood. Receptors were obtained from a woman aged 70-85 years in good health. CDR3s include the opening cysteine and the closing phenylalanine or tryptophan. D genes are given only for firm matches. Expanded clones get a size class; other rows say once, few or many, or leave the size out.

clone_size	d_call	j_call	v_call	cdr3_nt	cdr3_aa
few	TRBD2	TRBJ2-1	TRBV5-1	TGCGCCAGCAGCTTGTCTACTAGCGGGGGACGGAATGAGCAGTTCTTC	CASSLSTSGGRNEQFF
-	TRBD1	TRBJ2-3	TRBV7-9	TGTGCCAGCAGCCCCCGACAGGGGGCGTCCCCAGATACGCAGTATTTT	CASSPRQGASPDTQYF
-	-	TRBJ2-5	TRBV5-1	TGCGCCAGCAGCTTGTTCCCGGACACGGAGACCCAGTACTTC	CASSLFPDTETQYF
few	TRBD2	TRBJ2-1	TRBV3-1	TGTGCCAGCAGCCATGGTCGACTAGCGGGGCTCAATGAGCAGTTCTTC	CASSHGRLAGLNEQFF
few	TRBD1	TRBJ1-5	TRBV29-1	TGCAGCGTACGACAGGGGGGTAATCAGCCCCAGCATTTT	CSVRQGGNQPQHF
few	TRBD1	TRBJ1-3	TRBV3-1	TGTGCCAGCAGCCACACAGGGGCCAAGGGCAACACCATATATTTT	CASSHTGAKGNTIYF
-	-	TRBJ2-7	TRBV20-1	TGCAGTGCTAGGTTCGCAGACGCCTACGAGCAGTACTTC	CSARFADAYEQYF
-	TRBD1	TRBJ2-5	TRBV20-1	TGCAGTGCCCTCCGGACAGGGAAGGAGACCCAGTACTTC	CSALRTGKETQYF
few	TRBD2	TRBJ2-3	TRBV6-1	TGTGCCAGCAGTGTTCAGCGGGGGGTAACAGATACGCAGTATTTT	CASSVQRGVTDTQYF
-	-	TRBJ1-1	TRBV2	TGTGCCAGCCTTTACGAGGGCGGGGGCACTGAAGCTTTCTTT	CASLYEGGGTEAFF
-	-	TRBJ1-2	TRBV2	TGTGCCAGCTCCCAGGGTCCTGGCTACACCTTC	CASSQGPGYTF
-	-	TRBJ2-3	TRBV27	TGTGCCAGCAGGATAGGACTTCAAGGGACAGATACGCAGTATTTT	CASRIGLQGTDTQYF
few	-	TRBJ2-7	TRBV5-6	TGTGCCAGCAGCCTTCTTGGACAGCACGGTTACGAGCAGTACTTC	CASSLLGQHGYEQYF
few	-	TRBJ2-1	TRBV7-9	TGTGCCAGCAGCCCGGACGTTTCGGAGCAGTTCTTC	CASSPDVSEQFF
-	TRBD2	TRBJ2-3	TRBV5-1	TGCGCCAGCAGCTTGGTACTAGCGGGGAGCACAGATACGCAGTATTTT	CASSLVLAGSTDTQYF
few	-	TRBJ2-5	TRBV3-1	TGTGCCAGCAGCCATGGGTATGGGGTTCTGCGAGAGACCCAGTACTTC	CASSHGYGVLRETQYF
-	TRBD2	TRBJ2-1	TRBV12-3/TRBV12-4	TGTGCCAGCTCCAAGAGGGAGGGGCATGAGCAGTTCTTC	CASSKREGHEQFF
many	-	TRBJ1-6	TRBV20-1	TGCAGTGCTATGGGGAATTATAATTCACCCCTCCACTTT	CSAMGNYNSPLHF
-	-	TRBJ1-4	TRBV10-3	TGTGCCATCAGTGAGTGGCAGCCTAATGAAAAACTGTTTTTT	CAISEWQPNEKLFF
-	TRBD2	TRBJ2-3	TRBV12-3/TRBV12-4	TGTGCCAGCAGCCGGGCTAGCGGGAGCAGGGATACGCAGTATTTT	CASSRASGSRDTQYF
-	-	TRBJ1-1	TRBV3-1	TGTGCCAGCAGGGAGGGTGGGTCTCCGGCTTCCTTT	CASREGGSPASF
few	-	TRBJ1-2	TRBV6-5	TGTGCCAGCAGGTCGGGCAGACCTTATGGCTACACCTTC	CASRSGRPYGYTF
-	-	TRBJ1-1	TRBV5-1	TGCGCCAGCATTGGGAATGAGAACACTGAAGCTTTCTTT	CASIGNENTEAFF
-	TRBD2	TRBJ2-3	TRBV5-1	TGCGCCAGCAGCTTGGCCTCTAGCGGGGCCACAGATACGCAGTATTTT	CASSLASSGATDTQYF
few	TRBD2	TRBJ2-2	TRBV20-1	TGCAGTGCTAGAGATCCGTCTAGCGGGGGGGCAGCGAACACCGGGGAGCTGTTTTTT	CSARDPSSGGAANTGELFF
few	-	TRBJ2-5	TRBV18	TGTGCCAGCTCACGATCACCGCTTCCGCAAGAGACCCAGTACTTC	CASSRSPLPQETQYF
-	TRBD2	TRBJ2-3	TRBV7-8	TGTGCCAGCAGCTTAAGGCCTGGCGGGACTAGCTCTTCAGATACGCAGTATTTT	CASSLRPGGTSSSDTQYF
once	TRBD2	TRBJ2-4	TRBV3-1	TGTGCCGGCAGCCACCTTAGCGGGAGAGGTGGAGGAAACATTCAGTACTTC	CAGSHLSGRGGGNIQYF
-	-	TRBJ2-2	TRBV7-2	TGTGCCAGCAGCTTATTTAGGACGGGAAACACCGGGGAGCTGTTTTTT	CASSLFRTGNTGELFF
few	TRBD2	TRBJ2-2	TRBV5-1	TGCGCCAGCAGCTCCACGGGGGGAGCGAACACCGGGGAGCTGTTTTTT	CASSSTGGANTGELFF
few	TRBD1	TRBJ2-5	TRBV7-8	TGTGCCAGCAGCTTAGGGACAGGGTACCAAGAGACCCAGTACTTC	CASSLGTGYQETQYF
few	TRBD2	TRBJ2-2	TRBV12-3/TRBV12-4	TGTGCCAGCAGCCCTCGACTAGCGGGGTTCACCGGGGAGCTGTTTTTT	CASSPRLAGFTGELFF
few	-	TRBJ2-6	TRBV6-2/TRBV6-3	TGTGCCAGCAGATCCGGGGCCTCTGGGGCCAACGTCCTGACTTTC	CASRSGASGANVLTF
few	-	TRBJ2-5	TRBV7-2	TGTGCCAGCAGCTTAGATAGCCTCGTGCAGTACTTC	CASSLDSLVQYF
-	-	TRBJ2-6	TRBV10-3	TGTGCCATTGGCTACTCTGGGGCCAACGTCCTGACTTTC	CAIGYSGANVLTF
-	-	TRBJ2-5	TRBV5-1	TGCGCCAGCAGCTTGGGCGGCAATTCGGGAGAGACCCAGTACTTC	CASSLGGNSGETQYF
few	TRBD2	TRBJ2-5	TRBV4-2	TGTGCCAGCAGCCGACCTAGCGGGGGGGCCACTGAGACCCAGTACTTC	CASSRPSGGATETQYF
-	TRBD1	TRBJ1-2	TRBV7-6	TGTGCCAGCAGCCCCCGGACAGGGGGCGTCGGCTACACCTTC	CASSPRTGGVGYTF
once	-	TRBJ1-5	TRBV6-6	TGTGCCAGCAGTTGGCCACAGAACAGCAATCAGCCCCAGCATTTT	CASSWPQNSNQPQHF
-	TRBD1	TRBJ1-4	TRBV7-2	TGTGCCAGCAGCTTAGCGGACAGGGGGCGCGAAAAACTGTTTTTT	CASSLADRGREKLFF
-	TRBD2	TRBJ2-1	TRBV7-2	TGTGCCAGCAGCTTAAGTACTAGCGGGGGCCGGGAGCAGTTCTTC	CASSLSTSGGREQFF
-	-	TRBJ2-3	TRBV6-2/TRBV6-3	TGTGCCAGCAGTTACTCGGCAGGGCACACAGATACGCAGTATTTT	CASSYSAGHTDTQYF
-	TRBD2	TRBJ2-1	TRBV2	TGTGCCAGCAGCGGGACTATATTTGGGAATGAGCAGTTCTTC	CASSGTIFGNEQFF
-	TRBD2	TRBJ2-3	TRBV11-3	TGTGCCAGCCAGAGCGGGGGGGCCACAGATACGCAGTATTTT	CASQSGGATDTQYF
-	-	TRBJ1-1	TRBV5-1	TGCGCCAGCAGCTTGCCCGACCGGCCCCCCACTGAAGCTTTCTTT	CASSLPDRPPTEAFF
-	TRBD1	TRBJ2-7	TRBV5-1	TGCGCCAGCAGCTTCGGGACAGGGGTAGAGCAGTACTTC	CASSFGTGVEQYF
few	-	TRBJ2-5	TRBV4-2	TGTGCCAGCAGCGCAGAGGGGGGGCCAGAGACCCAGTACTTC	CASSAEGGPETQYF
-	TRBD1	TRBJ2-1	TRBV15	TGTGCCACCAGCAGGTCAGGGGGCCCGAATGAGCAGTTCTTC	CATSRSGGPNEQFF
-	-	TRBJ1-4	TRBV20-1	TGCAGTGCTAGAGTGGGTGAAAAACTGTTTTTT	CSARVGEKLFF
-	-	TRBJ2-7	TRBV25-1	TGTGCCAGCAGTGACAGGGGGGAAAGGTACGAGCAGTACTTC	CASSDRGERYEQYF
-	-	TRBJ1-1	TRBV25-1	TGTGCCAGTGCCTTATTTGGGGGGGGCACTGAAGCTTTCTTT	CASALFGGGTEAFF
few	-	TRBJ1-4	TRBV30	TGTGCCTGGAGTGTAGAATTTAATGAAAAACTGTTTTTT	CAWSVEFNEKLFF
-	-	TRBJ2-5	TRBV29-1	TGCAGCGTTGAAGAAGGGTGGGAGACCCAGTACTTC	CSVEEGWETQYF